At least ten counts were recorded for the clone carrying this T cell receptor (beta chain). This entry comes from a study of Graves' ophthalmopathy and Graves' hyperthyroidism. V was cut by 3 bases and J by 5 bases, with 20 bases left in between. The CDR3 has 16 amino acids. Germline V gene data show CDR1 as SGHRS and CDR2 as YFSETQ. The study amplified TCR beta CDR3 regions using RNA transcripts. The first-round RT-PCR employed HTBI primers together with the Qiagen OneStep RT-PCR kit. A multiplex PCR was then performed as the second round. MiXCR was run by TCRdb on the multiplex PCR reads, yielding one entry per CDR3 protein. The repertoire includes about 1.2 million distinct CDR3 sequences, about 38% of them detected once, and roughly 10% sits in the top ten. Diagnostic conclusions were grounded in clinical symptoms, serum thyroxine, TRAb, thyroid ultrasound and orbital computed tomography.

Sequencing was performed on peripheral blood or thyroid tissue (not recorded which). This chain joins TRBV5-1 and TRBJ2-5; perhaps D is TRBD1 or TRBD2 (7 bases each). The clonotype originates from an adult man with Graves' hyperthyroidism. CDR3 nucleotides: TGCGCCAGCAGCTACAGGGGAGGGGGCAGGATGGAGACCCAGTACTTC. Translated: CASSYRGGGRMETQYF.